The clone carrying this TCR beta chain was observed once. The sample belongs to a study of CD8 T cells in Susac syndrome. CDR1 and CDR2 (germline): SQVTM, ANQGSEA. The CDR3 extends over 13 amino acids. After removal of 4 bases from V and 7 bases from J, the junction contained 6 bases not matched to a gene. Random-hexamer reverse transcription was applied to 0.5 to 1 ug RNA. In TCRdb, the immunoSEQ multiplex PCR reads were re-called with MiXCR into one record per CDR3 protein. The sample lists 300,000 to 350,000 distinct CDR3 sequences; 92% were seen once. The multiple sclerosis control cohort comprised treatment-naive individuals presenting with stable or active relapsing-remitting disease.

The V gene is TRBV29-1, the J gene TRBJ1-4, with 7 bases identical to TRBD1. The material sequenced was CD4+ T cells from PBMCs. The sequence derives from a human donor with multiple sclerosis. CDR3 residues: CSVGRGPREKLFF. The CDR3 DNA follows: TGCAGCGTTGGGAGGGGGCCTCGTGAAAAACTGTTTTTT.